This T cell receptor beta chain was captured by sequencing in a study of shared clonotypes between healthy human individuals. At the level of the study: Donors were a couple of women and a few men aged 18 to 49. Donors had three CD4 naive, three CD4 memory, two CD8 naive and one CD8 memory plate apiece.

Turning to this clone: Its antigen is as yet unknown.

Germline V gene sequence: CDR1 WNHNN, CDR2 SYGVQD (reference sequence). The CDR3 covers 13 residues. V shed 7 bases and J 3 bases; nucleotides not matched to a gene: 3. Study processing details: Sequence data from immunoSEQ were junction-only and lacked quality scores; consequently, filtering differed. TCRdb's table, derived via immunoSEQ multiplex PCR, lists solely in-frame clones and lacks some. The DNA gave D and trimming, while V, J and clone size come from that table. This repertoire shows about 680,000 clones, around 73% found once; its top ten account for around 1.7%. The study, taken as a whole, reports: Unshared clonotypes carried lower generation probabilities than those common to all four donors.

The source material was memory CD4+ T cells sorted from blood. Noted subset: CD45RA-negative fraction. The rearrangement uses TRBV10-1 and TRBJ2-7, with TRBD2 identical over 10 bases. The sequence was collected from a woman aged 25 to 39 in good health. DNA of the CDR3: TGCGCCAGCAAGGCTAGCGGGAGCTACGAGCAGTACTTC. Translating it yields CASKASGSYEQYF.